The clone carrying this TCR beta chain was detected a few times. This entry is derived from a study of blood T cell repertoires in COVID-19. Across the whole study: T cells, B-cell-depleted T cells, or PBMCs supplied cDNA or gDNA.

Clones were read by immunoSEQ multiplex PCR, and TCRdb kept only the in-frame ones, dropping some. The sample has around 99,000 clones, around 81% seen once. CDR3 length: 15 residues. Germline CDR1 MDHEN, CDR2 SYDVKM. V lost 6 bases and J lost 7; bases outside the gene matches: 14. The chain combines TRBV28 with TRBJ1-2; TRBD1 matches at 7 bases. The material sequenced was peripheral blood. The clonotype comes from a human donor in a cohort sampled during active or convalescent COVID-19. CDR3 in amino acids: CASSPPRQGISGYTF. The CDR3 DNA sequence: TGTGCCAGCAGCCCTCCCCGACAGGGAATAAGTGGCTACACCTTC.